The clone carrying this T cell receptor beta chain was detected a few times. Its specificity is not known. This entry comes from a study of beta chain features in type 1 diabetes. On the study more broadly: Age, gender and cell yields were alike across patients and healthy donors. General observations from the study: Shorter TCRB CDR3s, moderately but significantly so, marked every one of the four CD4+ subsets in Type 1 diabetes patients. The naive, central memory and Treg TCRB repertoires of patients appeared to be more similar to one another than those of healthy donors.

CD4+ naive, central memory, regulatory and stem cell-like memory cells were sorted via CD45RO/CCR7/CD25/CD127/CD95/CD27. cDNA synthesis used the whole RNA isolate, giving expressed TCRB sequences. Profiled with immunoSEQ multiplex PCR; TCRdb holds only in-frame clones, not every one. The repertoire holds roughly 230,000 clones, roughly 9.6% seen once, with under 0.045% in the top ten. Germline V lookup: CDR1 MGHRA, CDR2 YSYEKL. With 1 base removed from V and 8 bases from J, the gap between germline ends came to 12 bases. The CDR3 runs to 14 residues. The chain uses TRBV4-1 and TRBJ2-4, with D perhaps matching TRBD1 (5 bases). This clonotype was obtained from a woman younger than 35 in good health. Sequenced sample: naive CD4+ T cells from blood. The CDR3 sequence: CASSQGQWWDIQYF. For the CDR3, the DNA is TGCGCCAGCAGCCAAGGACAGTGGTGGGACATTCAGTACTTC.